This entry features one T cell receptor beta chain sequence. This record comes from a study of blood T cell repertoires in COVID-19. Study-wide context: Nucleic acid was either cDNA or gDNA, and it came from T cells, B-cell-depleted T cells, or PBMCs.

Under the authors' procedure: Estimation of nucleated cell counts relied on the amplification of reference gene primers. Clones were sequenced by immunoSEQ multiplex PCR, and TCRdb holds only the in-frame ones, with some missing. The V and J calls and clone size are taken from that table; D and trimming were inferred from the DNA. This repertoire shows about 270,000 clones, around nine tenths found once; its top ten account for about 9.8%. This CDR3 has 14 residues. The V gene end was trimmed by 0 bases and the J gene end by 4 bases; junction bases not matched to a gene: 3. The germline gives CDR1 GTSNPN, CDR2 SVGIG (reference sequence).

The receptor was derived from a man in his forties or fifties who had recovered from COVID-19. Sequenced: peripheral blood. The chain is built from TRBV30 and TRBJ2-1; TRBD1 matches 7 bases. CDR3 in amino acids: CAWSVRTGYNEQFF. CDR3 DNA sequence: TGTGCCTGGAGTGTCAGGACAGGATACAATGAGCAGTTCTTC.